The TCR beta chain under discussion was sequenced for a study of T-cell reconstitution after alpha-beta-depleted transplantation in children. TCRbeta library construction was performed incorporating unique molecular identifiers. One entry per CDR3 protein results from TCRdb running MiXCR on the PCR reads. The repertoire holds about a million distinct CDR3 sequences, with about 26% as singletons. The study's findings and limits: Newly made T cells mostly supplied T-cell counts and diversity one year after transplant. The origin of high day-60 TCRbeta diversity in some patients lay in surviving recipient T cells and thymic progenitors. Reports say that about two months after transplant, the alpha-beta T cells came out of several hundred graft clones that had expanded.

Only a few counts were recorded for this clonotype. As yet, its antigen is unknown. The clonotype comes from a boy younger than two who had a stem cell transplant for SCID, so the T cells may come from the graft donor. This specimen consisted of PBMCs, mostly from graft donor cells, obtained 360 days after TCRalphabeta/CD19-depleted stem cell transplant.

This chain's CDR3 is CATSGTGVWEKLFF. In DNA form, the CDR3 reads TGTGCCACCAGCGGGACAGGGGTTTGGGAAAAACTGTTTTTT. The genes are TRBV15 and TRBJ1-4; 10 bases are shared with TRBD1. The CDR3 is 14 residues long. The V segment lost 5 bases and the J segment 8 bases; nucleotides outside the gene matches: 5. The germline V gene has CDR1 LNHNV and CDR2 YYDKDF (reference sequence).